This T cell receptor beta chain derives from a study of blood T cell repertoires in COVID-19. As for the study in general: Donors in the United States, Italy and Spain gave samples during acute or convalescent COVID-19. In each case, the material was cDNA or gDNA derived from T cells, B-cell-depleted T cells, or PBMCs.

This clone has just a few counts. The germline gene is not matched at one end of the junction; a read error may be the cause. Germline values: CDR1 PRHDT, CDR2 FYEKMQ (reference sequence). This CDR3 is 15 amino acids long. As processed by the authors: Researchers report that nucleated cell counts were estimated from reference gene primer amplification. Clones were read by immunoSEQ multiplex PCR, and TCRdb kept only the in-frame ones, dropping some. V and J calls plus clone size are reproduced from that table; the DNA served to infer D and trimming. This table has 130,000 to 150,000 clones, roughly 84% appearing once.

Sequenced input: peripheral blood. This rearrangement joins TRBV13 to TRBJ1-3; 7 bases fit TRBD1. The clonotype originates from a human donor in a cohort sampled during active COVID-19. The CDR3 DNA is TGTGCCAGCAGCGTAGGGGGCCCAACTGGAAACACCATATATTTT. It encodes CASSVGGPTGNTIYF. The full variable domain, completed using reference TRBV13 and TRBJ1-3, is AAGVIQSPRHLIKEKRETATLKCYPIPRHDTVYWYQQGPGQDPQFLISFYEKMQSDKGSIPDRFSAQQFSDYHSELNMSSLELGDSALYFCASSVGGPTGNTIYFGEGSWLTVV.